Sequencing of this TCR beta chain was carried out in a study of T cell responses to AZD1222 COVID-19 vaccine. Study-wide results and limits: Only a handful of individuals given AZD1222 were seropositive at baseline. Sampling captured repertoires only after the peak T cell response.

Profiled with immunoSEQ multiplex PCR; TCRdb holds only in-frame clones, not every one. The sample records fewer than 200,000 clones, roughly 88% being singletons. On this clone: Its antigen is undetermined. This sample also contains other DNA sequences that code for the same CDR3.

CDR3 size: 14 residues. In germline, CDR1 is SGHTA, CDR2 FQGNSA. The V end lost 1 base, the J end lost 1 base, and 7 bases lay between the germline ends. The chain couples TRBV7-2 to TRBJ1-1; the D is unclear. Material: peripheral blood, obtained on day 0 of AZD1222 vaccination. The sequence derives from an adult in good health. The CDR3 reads CASSLGGANTEAFF. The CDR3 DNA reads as TGTGCCAGCAGCTTAGGCGGAGCGAACACTGAAGCTTTCTTT.